Below are 27 T cell receptor beta chains sequenced from a single sample in a study of T cells in Graves' hyperthyroidism and ophthalmopathy. Amplification of TCR beta CDR3 regions was performed using RNA transcripts as template. A first-round RT-PCR of the TCR CDR3 used the HTBI primer set. TCRdb reprocessed the multiplex PCR reads with MiXCR, giving one entry per CDR3 protein. The sample records fewer than 900,000 distinct CDR3 sequences, 15% to 20% being singletons. The sample was blood. These receptors all stem from a man between 18 and 29 years old with Graves' hyperthyroidism.

The V call is TRBV5-5, the J call TRBJ2-7; the match to TRBD2 covers 9 bases. The CDR3 spans 18 residues. Trimming at V came to 0 bases and at J to 3 bases, leaving 13 bases not matched to a gene. Germline assignment: CDR1 SGHKS and CDR2 YYEKEE (reference sequence). CDR3 DNA: TGTGCCAGCAGCTTGGGGAGCCGACTAGCGGCCGGGCGCTACGAGCAGTACTTC. This gives the protein CASSLGSRLAAGRYEQYF. Looking up the rest from reference TRBV5-5 and TRBJ2-7 gives the full variable domain: DAGVTQSPTHLIKTRGQQVTLRCSPISGHKSVSWYQQVLGQGPQFIFQYYEKEERGRGNFPDRFSARQFPNYSSELNVNALLLGDSALYLCASSLGSRLAAGRYEQYFGPGTRLTVT.

This clonotype was detected only a few times. The chain combines TRBV7-6 with TRBJ2-1; 10 bases align to TRBD1. The CDR3 length is 18 residues. V was pared by 4 bases and J by 6 bases, with 15 bases of the junction left unmatched. CDR1 and CDR2 (germline): SGHVS, FNYEAQ. The CDR3 loop is CASSSRGGTGTGANEQFF. As DNA, the CDR3 is TGTGCCAGCAGCTCTAGGGGGGGGACCGGGACAGGGGCCAATGAGCAGTTCTTC.

V is TRBV3-1 and J is TRBJ2-1; 12 nucleotides agree with TRBD2. Germline CDR1 and CDR2: LGHDT and YNNKEL (reference sequence). The CDR3 is 17 amino acids. Trimming cost V 4 bases and J 2 bases; bases outside gene matches: 6. CDR3 DNA: TGTGCCAGCAGCCTGTCTAGCGGGAGGGCAGCCTACAATGAGCAGTTCTTC. It codes for CASSLSSGRAAYNEQFF.

This clonotype was seen a handful of times. V usage is TRBV7-9 and J usage is TRBJ2-3; D gene uncertain. Between the trimmed V and J ends, which lost 0 bases and 6 bases, there was a span of 4 bases. The CDR3 loop spans 12 amino acids. Germline CDR1 reads SEHNR; CDR2 reads FQNEAQ (reference sequence). The CDR3 region is CASSLAKDTQYF. The CDR3 DNA sequence: TGTGCCAGCAGCTTAGCTAAGGATACGCAGTATTTT.

A few counts support this clonotype. The chain uses TRBV6-1 and TRBJ2-2, with a possible D match to TRBD1 (6 bases). CDR1 is MNHNS and CDR2 is SASEGT in the germline V gene. The CDR3 is 15 residues long. V gave up 6 bases and J gave up 0 bases, with 11 bases separating them. The CDR3 here is CASSRQAPNTGELFF. The CDR3 DNA reads as TGTGCCAGCAGCAGACAGGCGCCGAACACCGGGGAGCTGTTTTTT.

The genes are TRBV5-8 and TRBJ2-3, with 11 bases lining up with TRBD2. The CDR3 covers 16 residues. V was clipped by 5 bases and J by 2 bases; unmatched bases: 7. CDR1 is SGHTS and CDR2 is YDEGEE in the germline V gene. This CDR3 is CASRRTSGPYTDTQYF. Here the CDR3 DNA reads TGTGCCAGCAGGAGGACTAGCGGGCCATACACAGATACGCAGTATTTT.

Many counts were recorded for this clonotype. The V gene is TRBV20-1, the J gene TRBJ2-3, with TRBD2 matching over 13 bases. Germline lookup yields CDR1 DFQATT and CDR2 SNEGSKA (reference sequence). CDR3 length equals 14 residues. V trimming: 5 bases; J trimming: 6 bases; junction bases outside the gene matches: 5. CDR3 region: CSADGLAGADTQYF. The CDR3 bases are TGCAGTGCTGACGGACTAGCGGGAGCGGATACGCAGTATTTT.

This clonotype was counted at least ten times. The rearrangement joins TRBV20-1 to TRBJ2-7, with TRBD2 matching 12 bases. From germline, CDR1 is DFQATT and CDR2 SNEGSKA (reference sequence). The CDR3 sequence is 15 residues long. V lost 6 bases to trimming and J lost 5 bases; unmatched junction nucleotides: 11. CDR3 coding DNA: TGCAGTGCCCAAGGCCTAGCGGGAGGGCCGGACGAGCAGTACTTC. This sequence encodes CSAQGLAGGPDEQYF.

This clonotype was counted at least ten times. The chain couples TRBV28 to TRBJ1-5, with 7 bases aligning to TRBD1. Germline lookup yields CDR1 MDHEN and CDR2 SYDVKM. This CDR3 region has 14 residues. J gave up 6 bases and V 5 bases, and 7 bases lay outside the gene matches. CDR3 protein: CASSPETGFQPQHF. The DNA for the CDR3 is TGTGCCAGCAGTCCCGAGACAGGGTTTCAGCCCCAGCATTTT.

Many counts were recorded for this clonotype. The chain links TRBV28 to TRBJ1-1; D ambiguous. Deletions cut 6 bases from V and 0 bases from J, with 17 bases between. This CDR3 contains 16 residues. Germline V gives CDR1 MDHEN, CDR2 SYDVKM. The CDR3 bases are TGTGCCAGCAGCCCCGGGGATTCGGGGTTGAACACTGAAGCTTTCTTT. As protein: CASSPGDSGLNTEAFF.

About this clonotype: The CDR3 end shows no conserved phenylalanine or tryptophan, and so a read error is likely. The chain joins TRBV20-1 to TRBJ2-7; no clear D gene. Germline loops: CDR1 DFQATT, CDR2 SNEGSKA (reference sequence). The CDR3 totals 15 residues. The V gene lost 0 bases and the J gene lost 0 bases, with 12 bases spanning the gap. The DNA of the CDR3 is TGCAGTGCTAGAGATTTATCGGGTCCCTCCTACGAGCAGTACCTC. It codes for CSARDLSGPSYEQYL.

CDR3 nucleotide sequence: TGTGCCAGCAGCGTAGAAAGGGACAGGAGCTACGAGCAGTACTTC. It yields the protein CASSVERDRSYEQYF. The rearrangement uses TRBV9 and TRBJ2-7; 8 nucleotides line up with TRBD1. This CDR3 is built from 15 residues. Trimming cost V 0 bases and J 3 bases; bases outside gene matches: 5. Germline V gene lookup returns CDR1 SGDLS and CDR2 YYNGEE. Full variable domain (rest looked up from reference TRBV9 and TRBJ2-7): DSGVTQTPKHLITATGQRVTLRCSPRSGDLSVYWYQQSLDQGLQFLIQYYNGEERAKGNILERFSAQQFPDLHSELNLSSLELGDSALYFCASSVERDRSYEQYFGPGTRLTVT.

The chain carries TRBV6-1 and TRBJ2-5, with 7 bases lining up with TRBD1. Germline-derived CDR1 and CDR2 are MNHNS and SASEGT. This CDR3 region has 14 residues. Trimming removed 4 bases from V and 0 bases from J; junction bases left unmatched: 2. The CDR3 spells CASSVDRHQETQYF. In DNA, the CDR3 is TGTGCCAGCAGTGTGGACAGGCACCAAGAGACCCAGTACTTC.

CDR3 sequence (DNA): TGCAGTGCTAGAGGCGGATCCGGGGAGCTGTTTTTT. This encodes CSARGGSGELFF. This rearrangement joins TRBV20-1 to TRBJ2-2; unclear D gene. The CDR3 consists of 12 residues. Germline-derived CDR1 and CDR2 are DFQATT and SNEGSKA (reference sequence). Trimming cost V 1 base and J 6 bases, with 6 bases left between them.

This chain joins TRBV6-1 and TRBJ1-2; 8 bases line up with TRBD1. Per the germline V gene, CDR1 is MNHNS and CDR2 is SASEGT. V shed 8 bases and J 4 bases; nucleotides not matched to a gene: 6. The CDR3 contains 13 residues. The CDR3 spells CASDQGAGYGYTF. In DNA, the CDR3 is TGTGCCAGCGACCAGGGGGCGGGCTATGGCTACACCTTC.

The chain carries TRBV7-6 and TRBJ1-4; 7 nucleotides line up with TRBD1. V lost 5 bases and J lost 4; bases outside the gene matches: 7. The CDR3 totals 15 residues. Germline V gene sequence: CDR1 SGHVS, CDR2 FNYEAQ. In nucleotides, the CDR3 is TGTGCCAGCAGCCTCCGGGACAGTCTTAATGAAAAACTGTTTTTT. Residues: CASSLRDSLNEKLFF.

This clonotype was recorded many times. V is TRBV19 and J is TRBJ2-2; D is unresolved. The CDR3 covers 14 residues. The germline V and J ends were trimmed by 4 bases and 7 bases, with 13 bases remaining between them. CDR1 LNHDA and CDR2 SQIVND come from the germline V gene (reference sequence). The DNA for the CDR3 is TGTGCCAGTAGTAATTACGGAAGCCACGGGGAGCTGTTTTTT. Encoded protein: CASSNYGSHGELFF. Using reference TRBV19 and TRBJ2-2 for the parts outside the CDR3, the full variable domain is DGGITQSPKYLFRKEGQNVTLSCEQNLNHDAMYWYRQDPGQGLRLIYYSQIVNDFQKGDIAEGYSVSREKKESFPLTVTSAQKNPTAFYLCASSNYGSHGELFFGEGSRLTVL.

The V gene is TRBV24-1, the J gene TRBJ2-7, with 11 bases identical to TRBD1. The CDR3 loop spans 14 amino acids. CDR1 is KGHDR, CDR2 SFDVKD, per germline. The J segment lost 5 bases and the V segment lost 4 bases, leaving 3 bases of the junction unmatched. CDR3 amino acids: CATSDPGQGDEQYF. In DNA form, the CDR3 reads TGTGCCACCAGTGACCCGGGACAGGGGGACGAGCAGTACTTC.

This clonotype appeared many times. The chain joins TRBV7-2 to TRBJ2-7; 9 bases map to TRBD2. In germline, CDR1 is SGHTA, CDR2 FQGNSA. The CDR3 has 14 amino acids. V was clipped by 5 bases and J by 5 bases; unmatched bases: 7. In nucleotides, the CDR3 is TGTGCCAGCAGCATCGGGACTAGCCAAAACGAGCAGTACTTC. It translates to CASSIGTSQNEQYF.

This clonotype was counted between two and nine times. The chain couples TRBV5-5 to TRBJ1-5; D remains ambiguous. The CDR3 runs 15 residues. The germline V gene has CDR1 SGHKS and CDR2 YYEKEE (reference sequence). Trimming cost V 2 bases and J 0 bases, with 9 bases left between them. CDR3 sequence: CASSLGANSNQPQHF. CDR3 in DNA: TGTGCCAGCAGCTTAGGAGCGAATAGCAATCAGCCCCAGCATTTT.

This clonotype was picked up a small number of times. V gene TRBV29-1 combines with J gene TRBJ2-1; 9 positions match TRBD1. The V and J ends lost 6 bases and 5 bases, in that order; junction bases with no gene match: 11. The CDR3 loop spans 15 amino acids. In germline, CDR1 is SQVTM, CDR2 ANQGSEA. The CDR3 here is CSVPQRGTGNNEQFF. The DNA for the CDR3 is TGCAGCGTACCCCAGAGAGGGACAGGGAACAATGAGCAGTTCTTC.

This clonotype was counted between two and nine times. This chain joins TRBV12-3 or TRBV12-4 and TRBJ1-2; possibly TRBD1 for D (6 bases). V dropped 2 bases and J dropped 7 bases, with 20 bases sitting between them. This CDR3 region has 16 residues. The CDR3 reads CASSLSRHREAGGYTF. The CDR3 DNA is TGTGCCAGCAGTTTAAGTCGGCACAGGGAGGCGGGTGGCTACACCTTC.

The table lists this clonotype with a few counts. The genes are TRBV19 and TRBJ2-3, with 7 bases fitting TRBD2. Looked up from germline, CDR1 is LNHDA and CDR2 is SQIVND (reference sequence). With 7 bases clipped from V and 2 bases from J, the junction kept 12 bases outside the gene matches. CDR3 length: 16 residues. CDR3 bases: TGTGCCAGTAAGAGGAGCGGGGACGGCTACACAGATACGCAGTATTTT. Residues: CASKRSGDGYTDTQYF.

The rearrangement joins TRBV6-2 or TRBV6-3 to TRBJ2-7, with D uncertain. Germline-derived CDR1 and CDR2 are MNHEY and SVGEGT. Trimming left V 2 bases short and J 6 bases short, with 14 bases between. CDR3 size: 14 residues. The CDR3: CASSYNSPGLEQYF. The CDR3 region has the DNA TGTGCCAGCAGTTACAACTCCCCTGGTCTCGAGCAGTACTTC.

This clonotype came up many times. The chain links TRBV6-1 to TRBJ2-1; unclear D gene. Trimming cost V 2 bases and J 5 bases, with 10 bases left between them. Germline CDR1 is MNHNS and CDR2 is SASEGT. This CDR3 is built from 14 residues. In DNA form, the CDR3 reads TGTGCCAGCAGTGAATTGCCTACTAACAATGAGCAGTTCTTC. Amino acid sequence: CASSELPTNNEQFF.

This clonotype was recorded many times. The V gene is TRBV27, the J gene TRBJ2-7, with TRBD2 matching 14 bases. CDR3 length: 15 amino acids. The germline CDR1 and CDR2 sequences are MNHEY and SMNVEV (reference sequence). J gave up 5 bases and V 6 bases, and 6 bases lay outside the gene matches. CDR3 protein: CASSFGTSGSHEQYF. The CDR3 DNA follows: TGTGCCAGCAGCTTCGGGACTAGCGGGAGCCACGAGCAGTACTTC.

The rearrangement uses TRBV29-1 and TRBJ1-1; D remains ambiguous. Germline CDR1 reads SQVTM; CDR2 reads ANQGSEA. The CDR3 consists of 15 residues. V lost 4 bases and J lost 5, with 20 bases in between. DNA of the CDR3: TGCAGCGTTGCCTTCTCGCCCTTCAGTCGGACTGAAGCTTTCTTT. Encoded protein: CSVAFSPFSRTEAFF.